This T cell receptor beta chain was sequenced during a study of control samples from healthy donors and cancer patients. The method was immunoSEQ multiplex PCR; TCRdb's version includes in-frame clones alone and lacks a portion of them. This sample yields some 120,000 clones, of which around 89% are seen a single time; under 2.5% belongs to the top ten. A note on this clone: The same CDR3 can be traced to other DNA sequences in this sample.

Germline CDR1 reads SGHDN; CDR2 reads FVKESK. CDR3 size: 13 residues. The V gene lost 0 bases and the J gene lost 3 bases, with 6 bases spanning the gap. This sequence was found in a woman between 65 and 79 years old in good health. Sequencing was carried out using blood. This chain joins TRBV14 and TRBJ2-7; D uncertain. CDR3 region: CASSQDLGYEQYF. The CDR3 region has the DNA TGTGCCAGCAGCCAAGATCTCGGCTACGAGCAGTACTTC.